These 16 T cell receptor beta chains were all obtained from the same sample, sequenced in a study of blood T cell repertoires in COVID-19. This table comes from immunoSEQ multiplex PCR, and its TCRdb copy is limited to in-frame clones, with some not included. In the table there are 270,000 or so clones, 65% to 85% of which are singletons. Sequencing used peripheral blood. These TCRs come from a human donor with COVID-19, enrolled during active disease. The donor label of this sample is uncertain.

This clone was recorded at least ten times. The chain couples TRBV5-5 to TRBJ1-2, with TRBD1 identical over 9 bases. This CDR3 comprises 16 residues. V shed 5 bases, J shed 4 bases, and the junction held 12 bases outside the gene matches. Looked up from germline, CDR1 is SGHKS and CDR2 is YYEKEE (reference sequence). CDR3: CASRGDRTGAGYGYTF. The CDR3 DNA follows: TGTGCCAGCAGGGGAGATCGGACAGGGGCGGGCTATGGCTACACCTTC.

This sequence joins TRBV19 and TRBJ2-7; TRBD1 agrees at 9 bases. This CDR3 contains 15 residues. V shed 5 bases, J shed 4 bases, and the junction held 9 bases outside the gene matches. Germline CDR1 reads LNHDA; CDR2 reads SQIVND (reference sequence). CDR3: CASSVSGTGKYEQYF. Here the CDR3 DNA reads TGTGCCAGTAGTGTCTCCGGGACAGGGAAGTACGAGCAGTACTTC.

The rearrangement joins TRBV7-9 to TRBJ1-1; 8 positions agree with TRBD1. J was trimmed by 3 bases and V by 1 base; bases with no gene match: 4. The length of the CDR3 is 15 residues. Looked up from germline, CDR1 is SEHNR and CDR2 is FQNEAQ (reference sequence). CDR3 coding DNA: TGTGCCAGCAGCTTAGACGGACAGGGCTACACTGAAGCTTTCTTT. Amino acids: CASSLDGQGYTEAFF.

The count of this clone is one. The rearrangement uses TRBV2 and TRBJ1-6, with D uncertain. CDR1 is SNHLY, CDR2 FYNNEI, per germline. The CDR3 has 14 residues. V gave up 0 bases and J gave up 9 bases, with 9 bases separating them. In nucleotides, the CDR3 is TGTGCCAGCAGTGAAGCGCTTCAGTTTTCACCCCTCCACTTT. Its translation: CASSEALQFSPLHF.

The chain links TRBV28 to TRBJ1-5; maybe TRBD1 (5 bases). The germline V gene has CDR1 MDHEN and CDR2 SYDVKM. The CDR3 loop spans 17 amino acids. Trimming took 6 bases from V and 0 from J, leaving 18 bases between them. CDR3 DNA: TGTGCCAGCAGACCTCATACAGGAATCCTTAGCAATCAGCCCCAGCATTTT. This gives the protein CASRPHTGILSNQPQHF.

This clone was recorded once. The chain's CDR3 is CAWTRGLSNTEAFF. The CDR3 DNA follows: TGTGCCTGGACTCGGGGGTTATCGAACACTGAAGCTTTCTTT. The J gene is TRBJ1-1, the V gene TRBV30; weak D call: TRBD1 (5 bases). V lost 4 bases and J 1 base, leaving 13 bases between the germline ends. CDR3 length equals 14 residues. Per germline, CDR1 GTSNPN and CDR2 SVGIG (reference sequence).

The rearrangement uses TRBV7-3 and TRBJ2-2; 7 nucleotides line up with TRBD1. Germline trimming cut 6 bases from V and 5 bases from J; bases unmatched to any gene: 6. CDR1 SGHTA and CDR2 FQGTGA come from the germline V gene. The CDR3 consists of 14 residues. In DNA form, the CDR3 reads TGTGCCAGCAGAAGACAGGGAATGACCGGGGAGCTGTTTTTT. Its translation is CASRRQGMTGELFF.

For the CDR3, the DNA is TGTGCCAGCAGTTACCTAGCCACCGGGGAGCTGTTTTTT. As protein: CASSYLATGELFF. This chain joins TRBV6-2 or TRBV6-3 and TRBJ2-2; D may be TRBD2 (5 bases). The CDR3 is 13 amino acids. Trimming pared 2 bases from V and 4 bases from J, leaving 5 bases between. Germline CDR1 reads MNHEY; CDR2 reads SVGEGT.

This chain connects TRBV5-1 to TRBJ2-3, with a tentative D call TRBD2 (6 bases). V lost 0 bases and J lost 4, with 18 bases in between. The CDR3 is made up of 17 amino acids. Per the germline V gene, CDR1 is SGHRS and CDR2 is YFSETQ. CDR3: CASSLAGLSMGPDTQYF. The CDR3 DNA reads TGCGCCAGCAGCTTGGCGGGACTCTCTATGGGGCCAGATACGCAGTATTTT.

This clone showed up just a few times. The chain recombines TRBV6-6 with TRBJ1-1, with D possibly TRBD1 on 5 matching bases. With 0 bases removed from V and 0 bases from J, the gap between germline ends came to 11 bases. The germline V gene has CDR1 MNHNY and CDR2 SVGAGI (reference sequence). This CDR3 is built from 16 residues. The CDR3 reads CASSYSTQGMNTEAFF. CDR3 coding DNA: TGTGCCAGCAGTTACTCGACCCAGGGCATGAACACTGAAGCTTTCTTT.

The V call is TRBV29-1, the J call TRBJ1-4; D may be TRBD1 (6 bases). The germline gives CDR1 SQVTM, CDR2 ANQGSEA. Trimming left V 1 base short and J 8 bases short, with 14 bases between. This CDR3 has 14 amino acids. CDR3 in amino acids: CSVEGPGQPEKLFF. CDR3 nucleotides: TGCAGCGTTGAAGGGCCAGGACAGCCGGAAAAACTGTTTTTT.

V and J are TRBV19 and TRBJ2-4; TRBD2 is a possible D gene (6 bases). V was cut by 3 bases and J by 0 bases, with 12 bases left in between. The CDR3 runs 16 residues. Germline V gene lookup returns CDR1 LNHDA and CDR2 SQIVND (reference sequence). This CDR3 is CASSMVAGLAKNIQYF. In DNA, the CDR3 is TGTGCCAGTAGTATGGTGGCGGGACTAGCCAAAAACATTCAGTACTTC.

V is TRBV9 and J is TRBJ2-1; 9 nucleotides align to TRBD1. Germline-derived CDR1 and CDR2 are SGDLS and YYNGEE. This CDR3 is built from 15 residues. The V and J ends lost 3 bases and 4 bases, in that order; junction bases with no gene match: 5. CDR3 amino acids: CASSGGTGSYNEQFF. The CDR3 DNA sequence: TGTGCCAGCAGCGGAGGGACAGGGTCTTACAATGAGCAGTTCTTC. Based on the CDR3 plus reference TRBV9 and TRBJ2-1, the full variable domain is DSGVTQTPKHLITATGQRVTLRCSPRSGDLSVYWYQQSLDQGLQFLIQYYNGEERAKGNILERFSAQQFPDLHSELNLSSLELGDSALYFCASSGGTGSYNEQFFGPGTRLTVL.

The chain joins TRBV5-1 to TRBJ1-6; tentative D call: TRBD1 (6 bases). Germline CDR1 reads SGHRS; CDR2 reads YFSETQ. The CDR3 spans 13 residues. V lost 4 bases and J lost 10, with 12 bases in between. CDR3 bases: TGCGCCAGCAGCAGTTCAGGGGAGTCACCCCTCCACTTT. Amino acids: CASSSSGESPLHF.

The J gene is TRBJ2-3, the V gene TRBV4-3; 7 nucleotides line up with TRBD2. Losses at the gene ends were 0 bases for V and 2 bases for J; bases not matched to a gene: 11. The CDR3 contains 18 residues. Germline CDR1 reads LGHNA; CDR2 reads YSLEER. The CDR3, as DNA: TGCGCCAGCAGCCAAGACCTCTCAGCGGGGCCTGACACAGATACGCAGTATTTT. Translated, it gives CASSQDLSAGPDTDTQYF.

The J gene is TRBJ2-1, the V gene TRBV4-1, with D possibly being TRBD2 (6 bases). The germline V gene encodes CDR1 MGHRA and CDR2 YSYEKL. The V end was cut by 2 bases, the J end by 8 bases, with 13 bases between. The CDR3 loop spans 14 amino acids. The CDR3 bases are TGCGCCAGCAGCCAAACGACTAGTATATATGAGCAGTTCTTC. Translation: CASSQTTSIYEQFF.